The entry that follows covers one T cell receptor beta chain sequence. The antigen remains unidentified. The junction does not match germline at one end; this may be a read error. With MiXCR, TCRdb reprocessed the PCR reads. The sample lists about 25,000 clones, roughly 20% seen once, with roughly 13% in the top ten. The CDR3 is 16 residues long. Germline lookup yields CDR1 SGHTA and CDR2 FQGNSA. This entry is derived from a study of metastatic and nonmetastatic thyroid tumors. Study-level points and caveats: When malignant thyroid tumors were compared with benign nodules, TCR beta diversity was reportedly significantly higher in the malignant tumors. This held in both blood and tumor samples.

No treatment of any kind had been given to any patient before thyroid surgery. This rearrangement joins TRBV7-2 to TRBJ1-5; the D is unclear. The sequencing sample was made of blood. The source of this sequence is a male donor with papillary thyroid cancer or a benign thyroid nodule (not recorded which). Some clones in this sample may be carry-over from other donors' samples. The DNA of the CDR3 is TGTGCCAGCAGCTTATCGGGAAAGGTGGCCGGTCAGCCCCTGCATTTT. Protein: CASSLSGKVAGQPLHF.